This T cell receptor (beta chain) was recovered during a study of cytomegalovirus exposure and HLA in healthy donors. Study conclusions and caveats: Per published reports, the classifier diagnosed cytomegalovirus status with high specificity and sensitivity. The availability of immune exposure information extended only to CMV serostatus. A later analysis by the authors found several of the most significant clusters apparently linked to common viral pathogens.

V dropped 8 bases and J dropped 8 bases, with 15 bases sitting between them. Germline V gene lookup returns CDR1 GTSNPN and CDR2 SVGIG (reference sequence). The CDR3 spans 11 residues. Primers for the PCR totalled 60 Vbeta and 13 Jbeta. TCRdb's copy holds only in-frame clones and misses some; the assay was immunoSEQ multiplex PCR. In the table there are roughly 180,000 clones, around 82% of which are singletons. With respect to this clone: What it recognizes is unknown.

Sequencing used PBMCs. The chain is built from TRBV30 and TRBJ1-2, with D possibly TRBD1 on 6 matching bases. The sequence was collected from a man aged 30 to 39 in good health and CMV-seronegative. CDR3 sequence: CAGSFGGGYTF. The CDR3 DNA follows: TGTGCCGGTTCTTTTGGGGGCGGCTACACCTTC.